A selection of T cell receptor beta chains follows, all from one sample in a study of post-analysis software for immune sequencing data. TCRdb reprocessed the PCR reads with MiXCR, giving one entry per CDR3 protein. The sample contains hundreds of thousands of distinct CDR3 sequences, roughly 50% of which appear only once. Input material: blood. The receptors come from a girl aged 10 to 17 with multiple sclerosis. Both conserved end residues are part of each CDR3. The D gene is left open where the match is weak. Rows give clone size only sometimes, using once, few, many, or a class for an expanded clone.

V	D	size	J	DNA	CDR3
TRBV29-1	NA	NA	TRBJ1-4	TGCAGCGTGCCCGGGACGACCTTCGAAAAACTGTTTTTT	CSVPGTTFEKLFF
TRBV24-1	TRBD1	NA	TRBJ2-1	TGTGCCACCAGTGATTCCCGGGACAGGGAAGACAATGAGCAGTTCTTC	CATSDSRDREDNEQFF
TRBV25-1	NA	NA	TRBJ1-2	TGTGCCAGCGGGGGAAGGCAGTATGGCTACACCTTC	CASGGRQYGYTF
TRBV20-1	NA	NA	TRBJ2-3	TGCAGTGCCGGAGATATAAGCACTAGCACAGATACGCAGTATTTT	CSAGDISTSTDTQYF
TRBV7-3	NA	few	TRBJ1-2	TGTGCCAGCAGCCCACAGGGCGGAAGCGGCTACACCTTC	CASSPQGGSGYTF
TRBV7-9	NA	few	TRBJ2-3	TGTGCCAGCAGCCCCACAGTCACAGATACGCAGTATTTT	CASSPTVTDTQYF
TRBV20-1	TRBD2	NA	TRBJ2-1	TGCAGTGCTAGTGGAGGGACTAGCGGACGGAATGAGCAGTTCTTC	CSASGGTSGRNEQFF
TRBV7-3	TRBD2	NA	TRBJ2-3	TGTGCCAGCAGCTTAATGGGAGGAGGCGGGAGGGCCAGAGATACGCAGTATTTT	CASSLMGGGGRARDTQYF
TRBV5-4	NA	NA	TRBJ2-4	TGTGCCAGCAGCTCCCCGGGAGTGGGCAAAAACATTCAGTACTTC	CASSSPGVGKNIQYF
TRBV5-1	NA	NA	TRBJ1-2	TGCGCCAGCAGCTTGGACCGAGGGGGAAACTATGGCTACACCTTC	CASSLDRGGNYGYTF
TRBV27	TRBD2	few	TRBJ2-1	TGTGCCAGCAGTTTATCGGGACTAGCGGGGGGGCCATCCTACAATGAGCAGTTCTTC	CASSLSGLAGGPSYNEQFF
TRBV29-1	TRBD1	NA	TRBJ1-1	TGCAGCGTGGGACAGACGTCGAGGATGAACACTGAAGCTTTCTTT	CSVGQTSRMNTEAFF
TRBV20-1	TRBD2	NA	TRBJ2-1	TGCAGTGCTAGTAGGCCGGACGCAGCCTGGGCTAGCGGGGGGTACAATGAGCAGTTCTTC	CSASRPDAAWASGGYNEQFF
TRBV20-1	TRBD2	NA	TRBJ2-7	TGCAGTGCTAGAGGGGGGACTAGCGGGGACTACGAGCAGTACTTC	CSARGGTSGDYEQYF
TRBV6-6	NA	NA	TRBJ2-3	TGTGCCAGCAGACCCCAGACGGACTTCCTCACAGATACGCAGTATTTT	CASRPQTDFLTDTQYF
TRBV10-3	TRBD1	NA	TRBJ2-1	TGTGCCACCAGGGGGGACAGGGCCGAAAGTGAGCAGTTCTTC	CATRGDRAESEQFF
TRBV7-9	NA	NA	TRBJ1-2	TGTGCCAGCAGCTTAGACCGTAACGGCTACACCTTC	CASSLDRNGYTF
TRBV4-1	NA	few	TRBJ2-5	TGCGCCAGCAGCCAAGAATTTAGGGGTGTAGTCCAAGAGACCCAGTACTTC	CASSQEFRGVVQETQYF
TRBV7-9	NA	few	TRBJ2-1	TGTGCCAGCAGCTTAGAGTCCGGACTACTAGGAAATGAGCAGTTCTTC	CASSLESGLLGNEQFF
TRBV14	NA	NA	TRBJ2-7	TGTGCCAGCAGCCAACTGTCCAACGAGCAGTACTTC	CASSQLSNEQYF
TRBV12-3/TRBV12-4	TRBD1	NA	TRBJ2-4	TGTGCCAGCAGTTTTGGACAGGCCTCAAACATTCAGTACTTC	CASSFGQASNIQYF
TRBV12-3/TRBV12-4	TRBD2	NA	TRBJ2-5	TGTGCCAGCAGTTTAGTTCTAGCGGGAACGGCCCAGTACTTC	CASSLVLAGTAQYF
TRBV20-1	NA	NA	TRBJ2-7	TGCAGTGCCCGAGTCCCCTACGTTATGAACGAACAGTACTTC	CSARVPYVMNEQYF
TRBV6-6	TRBD2	NA	TRBJ2-7	TGTGCCAGCAACGGCGGGGGGCCCCGCTCCTACGAGCAGTACTTC	CASNGGGPRSYEQYF
TRBV7-8	TRBD2	few	TRBJ2-1	TGTGCCAGCAGCCAAAGACTAGCGGGGGCCTACAATGAGCAGTTCTTC	CASSQRLAGAYNEQFF
TRBV12-3/TRBV12-4	NA	NA	TRBJ2-7	TGTGCCAGCAGTATGCACAGTGCTACGCCCTACGAGCAGTACTTC	CASSMHSATPYEQYF
TRBV5-5	NA	NA	TRBJ1-2	TGTGCCAGCAGCTTGGGCCGGGAGATCTATGGCTACACCTTC	CASSLGREIYGYTF
TRBV12-5	NA	NA	TRBJ2-7	TGTGCTAGTGGTCACGGGACTGGCTACGAGCAGTACTTC	CASGHGTGYEQYF
TRBV29-1	TRBD2	NA	TRBJ2-7	TGCAGCGTTAGACTAGCGGGGAGCTCCTACGAGCAGTACTTC	CSVRLAGSSYEQYF
TRBV20-1	NA	NA	TRBJ1-4	TGCAGTGCTAGAGATGTAGGGGGTAATGAAAAACTGTTTTTT	CSARDVGGNEKLFF
TRBV7-9	NA	few	TRBJ2-3	TGTGCCAGCAGCTTAGTAAGTGGTCCAGCAGTCGGTTCGTGGAATACGCAGTATTTT	CASSLVSGPAVGSWNTQYF
TRBV29-1	NA	few	TRBJ2-1	TGCAGCGTTGACAGAAGGGAAGGCTATGAGCAGTTCTTC	CSVDRREGYEQFF
TRBV5-1	NA	NA	TRBJ2-7	TGCGCCAGCAAGGAGGAGAAGGCGGTTTCCTCCTACGAGCAGTACTTC	CASKEEKAVSSYEQYF
TRBV4-2	NA	few	TRBJ2-7	TGTGCCAGCAGCCCCCTGGGGGACTCCCTTTGGGGCGAGCAGTACTTC	CASSPLGDSLWGEQYF
TRBV6-6	NA	NA	TRBJ2-1	TGTGCCAGCAGTTACTCGACAGGCGATGAGCAGTTCTTC	CASSYSTGDEQFF
TRBV29-1	NA	few	TRBJ2-7	TGCAGCGGGGGAGATACCTACGAGCAGTACTTC	CSGGDTYEQYF
TRBV12-3/TRBV12-4	TRBD1	NA	TRBJ2-1	TGTGCCAGCAGTCTTAGACAGGGGGTCAGTAATGAGCAGTTCTTC	CASSLRQGVSNEQFF
TRBV20-1	NA	few	TRBJ2-5	TGCAGTGCTAGAGATTTCCATGGAAGGGCAGAGACCCAGTACTTC	CSARDFHGRAETQYF
TRBV7-9	NA	once	TRBJ1-5	TGTGCCAGCAGCTTAGATACATTCTGGCCCCAGCATTTT	CASSLDTFWPQHF
TRBV29-1	NA	NA	TRBJ2-3	TGCAGCGTTGTCCCCGGACACCACACAGATACGCAGTATTTT	CSVVPGHHTDTQYF
TRBV28	TRBD2	NA	TRBJ2-7	TGTGCCAGCAAGGCGGGGGACTACGAGCAGTACTTC	CASKAGDYEQYF
TRBV5-5	TRBD1	few	TRBJ2-7	TGTGCCAGCAGCCGACTAGGGACAGGGATCTCCTACGAGCAGTACTTC	CASSRLGTGISYEQYF
TRBV29-1	NA	once	TRBJ2-5	TGCAGCGTTGCTTATAATGGGGAGACCCAGTACTTC	CSVAYNGETQYF
TRBV7-9	NA	NA	TRBJ2-5	TGTGCCAGCAGCTTAGCGCCCGGTTCTCTCCAAGAGACCCAGTACTTC	CASSLAPGSLQETQYF
TRBV10-3	TRBD1	few	TRBJ2-7	TGTGCCATCAGTGCGTTGGGACAGGCCTACGAGCAGTACTTC	CAISALGQAYEQYF
TRBV29-1	TRBD2	NA	TRBJ2-3	TGCATGGCGGGAGGGGCAGATACGCAGTATTTT	CMAGGADTQYF
TRBV29-1	TRBD1	NA	TRBJ2-7	TGCAGCGTTGAAGATCAGGACAGGGGCGACTACGAGCAGTACTTC	CSVEDQDRGDYEQYF
TRBV29-1	NA	NA	TRBJ2-1	TGCAGCGTTGAAACCTGGGAGGTGGGGAAGTTCTTC	CSVETWEVGKFF
TRBV6-1	TRBD2	NA	TRBJ2-3	TGTGCCAGCAAACCCAGCGGGAGGAGGAGCACAGATACGCAGTATTTT	CASKPSGRRSTDTQYF
TRBV14	NA	NA	TRBJ2-5	TGTGCCAGCACGACTGGAGGGCGAGAGACCCAGTACTTC	CASTTGGRETQYF
TRBV10-3	TRBD1	NA	TRBJ2-3	TGTGCCATTAAACAGGGGGCAGATACGCAGTATTTT	CAIKQGADTQYF
TRBV6-5	NA	NA	TRBJ2-6	TGTGCCAGCAGTTACTCACGAGCCTCTGGGGCCAACGTCCTGACTTTC	CASSYSRASGANVLTF
TRBV29-1	NA	few	TRBJ2-5	TGCAGCGGGTTTATGAGACAAGAGACCCAGTACTTC	CSGFMRQETQYF
TRBV5-1	NA	many	TRBJ1-1	TGCGCCAGCAGTAGGGGACAGAACACTGAAGCTTTCTTT	CASSRGQNTEAFF
TRBV18	TRBD1	once	TRBJ2-1	TGTGCCAGCTCAAACCGGGACAGGGGATTCCATGAGCAGTTCTTC	CASSNRDRGFHEQFF